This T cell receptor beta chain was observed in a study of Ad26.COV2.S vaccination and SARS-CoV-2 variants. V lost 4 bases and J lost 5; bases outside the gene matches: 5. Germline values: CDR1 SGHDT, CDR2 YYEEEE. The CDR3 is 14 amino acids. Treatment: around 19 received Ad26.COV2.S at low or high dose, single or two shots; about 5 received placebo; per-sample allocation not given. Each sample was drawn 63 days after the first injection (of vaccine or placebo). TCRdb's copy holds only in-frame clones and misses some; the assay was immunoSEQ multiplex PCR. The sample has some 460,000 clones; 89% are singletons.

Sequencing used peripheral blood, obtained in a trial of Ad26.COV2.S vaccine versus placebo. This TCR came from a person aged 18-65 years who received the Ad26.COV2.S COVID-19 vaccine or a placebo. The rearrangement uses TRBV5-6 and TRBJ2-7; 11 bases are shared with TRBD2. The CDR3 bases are TGTGCCAGCAGCGATTCTAGCGGGGGGAACGAGCAGTACTTC. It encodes CASSDSSGGNEQYF.